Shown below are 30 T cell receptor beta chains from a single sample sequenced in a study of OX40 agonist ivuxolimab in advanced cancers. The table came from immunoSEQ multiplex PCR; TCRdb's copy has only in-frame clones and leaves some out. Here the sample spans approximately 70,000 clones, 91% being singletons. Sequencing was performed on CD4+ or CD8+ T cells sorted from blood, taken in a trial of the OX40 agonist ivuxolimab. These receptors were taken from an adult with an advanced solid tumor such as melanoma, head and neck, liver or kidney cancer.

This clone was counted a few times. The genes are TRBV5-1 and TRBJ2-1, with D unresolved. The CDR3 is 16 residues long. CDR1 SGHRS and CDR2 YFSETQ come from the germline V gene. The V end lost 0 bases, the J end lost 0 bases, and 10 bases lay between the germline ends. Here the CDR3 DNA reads TGCGCCAGCAGCTTGGGCGGACCGAGCTCCTACAATGAGCAGTTCTTC. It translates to CASSLGGPSSYNEQFF.

CDR3 loop: CASSGDSHQPQHF. In DNA form, the CDR3 reads TGTGCCAGTAGTGGGGACAGCCATCAGCCCCAGCATTTT. This chain connects TRBV19 to TRBJ1-5; 7 bases are a match to TRBD1. This CDR3 comprises 13 residues. V dropped 5 bases and J dropped 5; count of bases not matched to a gene: 3. Germline V CDR1 and CDR2: LNHDA, SQIVND (reference sequence).

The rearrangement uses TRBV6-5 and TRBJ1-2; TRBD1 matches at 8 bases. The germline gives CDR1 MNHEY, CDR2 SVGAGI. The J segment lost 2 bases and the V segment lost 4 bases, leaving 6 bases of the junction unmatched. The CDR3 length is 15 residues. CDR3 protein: CASSSWTGTNYGYTF. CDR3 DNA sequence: TGTGCCAGCAGTTCCTGGACAGGGACAAACTATGGCTACACCTTC.

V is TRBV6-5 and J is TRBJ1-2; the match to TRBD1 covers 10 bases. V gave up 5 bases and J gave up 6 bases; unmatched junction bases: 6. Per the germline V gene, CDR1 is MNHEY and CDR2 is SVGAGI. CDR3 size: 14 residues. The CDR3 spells CASSGTGEVNGYTF. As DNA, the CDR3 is TGTGCCAGCAGTGGGACAGGGGAGGTCAATGGCTACACCTTC.

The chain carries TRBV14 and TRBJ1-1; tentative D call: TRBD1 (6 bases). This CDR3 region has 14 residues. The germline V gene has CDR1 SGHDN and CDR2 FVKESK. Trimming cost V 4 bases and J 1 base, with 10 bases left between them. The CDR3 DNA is TGTGCCAGCAGCCCACAGGGACCGAACACTGAAGCTTTCTTT. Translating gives CASSPQGPNTEAFF.

CDR3 nucleotide sequence: TGTGCCAGCAGCGTCTGGGAGGGGGGGCCCCAGCATTTT. It translates to CASSVWEGGPQHF. This chain uses TRBV2 with TRBJ1-5; possible D gene TRBD1, 6 bases. Trimming cost V 6 bases and J 9 bases, with 15 bases left between them. There are 13 residues in the CDR3. Germline CDR1 reads SNHLY; CDR2 reads FYNNEI.

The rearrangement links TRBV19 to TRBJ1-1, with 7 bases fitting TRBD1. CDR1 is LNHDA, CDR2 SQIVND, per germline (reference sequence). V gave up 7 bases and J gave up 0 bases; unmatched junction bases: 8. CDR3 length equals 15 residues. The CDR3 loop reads CASTSTGNMNTEAFF. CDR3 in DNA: TGTGCCAGTACCTCGACAGGGAACATGAACACTGAAGCTTTCTTT.

CDR3 region: CASSDNGWEQYF. For the CDR3, the DNA is TGTGCCAGCAGTGATAACGGTTGGGAGCAGTACTTC. The J gene is TRBJ2-7, the V gene TRBV6-1; D is unresolved. V was shortened by 3 bases and J by 7 bases, with 10 bases between the two germline ends. Germline V gene data show CDR1 as MNHNS and CDR2 as SASEGT. The CDR3 is 12 amino acids.

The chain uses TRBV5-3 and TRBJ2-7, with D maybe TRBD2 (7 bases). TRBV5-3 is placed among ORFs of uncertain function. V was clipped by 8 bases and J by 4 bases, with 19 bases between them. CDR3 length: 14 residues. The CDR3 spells CASPPGGRKYEQYF. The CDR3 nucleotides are TGTGCCAGCCCACCCGGGGGGCGCAAATACGAGCAGTACTTC.

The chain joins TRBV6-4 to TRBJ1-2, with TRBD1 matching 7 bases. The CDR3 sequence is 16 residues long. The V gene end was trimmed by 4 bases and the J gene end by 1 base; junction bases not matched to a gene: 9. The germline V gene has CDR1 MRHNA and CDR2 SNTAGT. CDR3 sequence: CASSVSDRVGNYGYTF. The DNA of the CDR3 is TGTGCCAGCAGTGTCTCCGACAGGGTGGGTAACTATGGCTACACCTTC.

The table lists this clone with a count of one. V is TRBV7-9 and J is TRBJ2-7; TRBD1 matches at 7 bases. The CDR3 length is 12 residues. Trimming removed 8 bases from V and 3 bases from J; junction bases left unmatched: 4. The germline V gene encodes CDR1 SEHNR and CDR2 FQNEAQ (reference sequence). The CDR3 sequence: CASGRDSYEQYF. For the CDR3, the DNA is TGTGCCAGCGGTCGGGACAGCTACGAGCAGTACTTC. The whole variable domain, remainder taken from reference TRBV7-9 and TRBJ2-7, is DTGVSQNPRHKITKRGQNVTFRCDPISEHNRLYWYRQTLGQGPEFLTYFQNEAQLEKSRLLSDRFSAERPKGSFSTLEIQRTEQGDSAMYLCASGRDSYEQYFGPGTRLTVT.

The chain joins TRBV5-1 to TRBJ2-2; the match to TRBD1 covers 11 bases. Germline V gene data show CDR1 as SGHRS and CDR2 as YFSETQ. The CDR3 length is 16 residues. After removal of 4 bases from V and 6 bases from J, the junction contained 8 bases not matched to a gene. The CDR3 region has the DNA TGCGCCAGCAGCCCGGTTCGGACAGGGGGCCCCGGGGAGCTGTTTTTT. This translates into CASSPVRTGGPGELFF.

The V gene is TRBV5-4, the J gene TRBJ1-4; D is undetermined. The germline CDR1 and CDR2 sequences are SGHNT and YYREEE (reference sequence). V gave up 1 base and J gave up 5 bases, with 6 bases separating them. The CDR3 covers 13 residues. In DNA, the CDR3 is TGTGCCAGCAGCTTGATTGGAAATGAAAAACTGTTTTTT. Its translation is CASSLIGNEKLFF.

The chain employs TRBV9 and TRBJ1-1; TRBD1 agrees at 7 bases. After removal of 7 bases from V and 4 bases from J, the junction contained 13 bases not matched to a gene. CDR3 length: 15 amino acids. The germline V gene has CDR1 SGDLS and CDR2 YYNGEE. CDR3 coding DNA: TGTGCCAGCGGAGGGGGCAGCCTAAGCGGCACTGAAGCTTTCTTT. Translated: CASGGGSLSGTEAFF. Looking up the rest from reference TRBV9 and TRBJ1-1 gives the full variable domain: DSGVTQTPKHLITATGQRVTLRCSPRSGDLSVYWYQQSLDQGLQFLIQYYNGEERAKGNILERFSAQQFPDLHSELNLSSLELGDSALYFCASGGGSLSGTEAFFGQGTRLTVV.

CDR3 region: CASSTVRHSNQPQHF. As DNA, the CDR3 is TGTGCCAGTAGTACCGTAAGACATAGCAATCAGCCCCAGCATTTT. J is TRBJ1-5 and V is TRBV19; D remains ambiguous. The V and J ends lost 4 bases and 0 bases respectively, with 10 bases between them. The CDR3 consists of 15 residues. Germline V gives CDR1 LNHDA, CDR2 SQIVND (reference sequence).

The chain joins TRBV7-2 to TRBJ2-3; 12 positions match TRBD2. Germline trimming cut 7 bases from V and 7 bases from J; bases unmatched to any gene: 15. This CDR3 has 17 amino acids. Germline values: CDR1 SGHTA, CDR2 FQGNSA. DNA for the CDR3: TGTGCCAGCACCTCTACAGTGACTAGCGGGAGCGGGTATACGCAGTATTTT. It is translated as CASTSTVTSGSGYTQYF.

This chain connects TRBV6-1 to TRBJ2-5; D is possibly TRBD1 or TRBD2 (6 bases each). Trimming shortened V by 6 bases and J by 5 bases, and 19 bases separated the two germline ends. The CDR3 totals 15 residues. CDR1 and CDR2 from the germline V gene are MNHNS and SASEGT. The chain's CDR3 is CASSQTVGGRETQYF. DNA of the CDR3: TGTGCCAGCAGCCAAACGGTGGGGGGCAGGGAGACCCAGTACTTC.

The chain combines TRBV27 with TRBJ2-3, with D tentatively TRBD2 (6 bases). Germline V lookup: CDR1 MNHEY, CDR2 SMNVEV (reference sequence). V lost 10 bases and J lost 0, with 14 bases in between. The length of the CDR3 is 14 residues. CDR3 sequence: CATSLALSTDTQYF. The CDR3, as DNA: TGTGCCACCTCACTAGCTCTCAGCACAGATACGCAGTATTTT.

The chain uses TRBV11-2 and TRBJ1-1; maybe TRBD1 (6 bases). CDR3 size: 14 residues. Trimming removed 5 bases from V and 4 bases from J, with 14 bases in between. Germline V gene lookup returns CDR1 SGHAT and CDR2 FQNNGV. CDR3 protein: CASSMAGGPTEAFF. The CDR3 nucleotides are TGTGCCAGCAGCATGGCCGGGGGCCCCACTGAAGCTTTCTTT.

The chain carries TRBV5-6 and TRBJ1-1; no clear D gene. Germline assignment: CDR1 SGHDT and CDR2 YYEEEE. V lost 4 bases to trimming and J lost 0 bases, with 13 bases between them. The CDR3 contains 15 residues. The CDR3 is CASSLRWVLNTEAFF. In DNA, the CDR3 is TGTGCCAGCAGCCTACGTTGGGTCCTGAACACTGAAGCTTTCTTT.

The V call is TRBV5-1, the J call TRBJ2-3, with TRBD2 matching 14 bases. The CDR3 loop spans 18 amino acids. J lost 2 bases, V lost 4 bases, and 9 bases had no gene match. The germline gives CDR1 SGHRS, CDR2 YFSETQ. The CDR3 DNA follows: TGCGCCAGCAGCCCCTCCGGGACTAGCGGGGGAATCACAGATACGCAGTATTTT. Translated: CASSPSGTSGGITDTQYF.

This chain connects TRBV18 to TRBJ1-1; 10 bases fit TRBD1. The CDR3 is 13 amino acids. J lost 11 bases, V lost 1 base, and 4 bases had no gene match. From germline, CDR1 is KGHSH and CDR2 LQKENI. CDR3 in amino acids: CASSPLDRGQAFF. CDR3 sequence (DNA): TGTGCCAGCTCACCACTCGACAGGGGGCAGGCTTTCTTT.

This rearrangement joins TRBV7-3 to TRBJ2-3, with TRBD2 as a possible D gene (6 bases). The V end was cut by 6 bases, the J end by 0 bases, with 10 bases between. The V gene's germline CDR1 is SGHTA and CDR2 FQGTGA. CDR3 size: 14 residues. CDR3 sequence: CASRPGTSTDTQYF. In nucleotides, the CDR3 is TGTGCCAGCAGGCCCGGGACTAGCACAGATACGCAGTATTTT.

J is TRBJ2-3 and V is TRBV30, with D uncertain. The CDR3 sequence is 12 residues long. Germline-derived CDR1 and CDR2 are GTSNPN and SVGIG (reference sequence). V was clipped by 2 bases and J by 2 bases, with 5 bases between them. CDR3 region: CAWSMNTDTQYF. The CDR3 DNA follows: TGTGCCTGGAGTATGAACACAGATACGCAGTATTTT.

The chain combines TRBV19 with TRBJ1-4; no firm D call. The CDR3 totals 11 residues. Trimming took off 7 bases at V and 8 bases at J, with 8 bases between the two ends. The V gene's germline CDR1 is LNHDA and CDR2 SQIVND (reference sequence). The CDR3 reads CASKAGEKLFF. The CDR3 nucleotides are TGTGCCAGTAAAGCCGGAGAAAAACTGTTTTTT.

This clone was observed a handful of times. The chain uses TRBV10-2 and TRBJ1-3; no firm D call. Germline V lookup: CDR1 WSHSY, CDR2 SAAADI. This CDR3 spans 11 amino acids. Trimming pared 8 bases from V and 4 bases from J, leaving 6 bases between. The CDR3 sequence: CASGPGNTIYF. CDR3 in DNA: TGCGCCAGCGGACCGGGAAACACCATATATTTT.

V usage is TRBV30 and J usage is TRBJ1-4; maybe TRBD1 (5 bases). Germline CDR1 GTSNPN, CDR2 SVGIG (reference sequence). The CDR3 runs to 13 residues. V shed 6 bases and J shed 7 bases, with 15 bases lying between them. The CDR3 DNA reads TGTGCCTGTCAACTCGGGACCTTTGAAAAACTGTTTTTT. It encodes CACQLGTFEKLFF.

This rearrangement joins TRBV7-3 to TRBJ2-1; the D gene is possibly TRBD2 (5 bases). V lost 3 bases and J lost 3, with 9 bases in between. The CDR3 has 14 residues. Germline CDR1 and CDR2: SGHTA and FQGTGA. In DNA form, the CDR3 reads TGTGCCAGCAGCTTTGGACGGGGCTACAATGAGCAGTTCTTC. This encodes CASSFGRGYNEQFF.

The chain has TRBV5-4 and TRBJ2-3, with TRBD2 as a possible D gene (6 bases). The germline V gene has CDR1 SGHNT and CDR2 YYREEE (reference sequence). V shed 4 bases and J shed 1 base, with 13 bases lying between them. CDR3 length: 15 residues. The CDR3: CASSAGGPRTDTQYF. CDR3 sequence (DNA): TGTGCCAGCAGCGCCGGGGGTCCCCGCACAGATACGCAGTATTTT.

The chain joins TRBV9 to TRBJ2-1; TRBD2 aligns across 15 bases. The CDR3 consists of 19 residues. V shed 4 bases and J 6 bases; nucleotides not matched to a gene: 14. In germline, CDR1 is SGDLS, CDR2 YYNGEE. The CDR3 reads CASSPGLAGGRGVVNEQFF. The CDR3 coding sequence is TGTGCCAGCAGCCCGGGACTAGCGGGAGGTCGGGGGGTTGTCAATGAGCAGTTCTTC.